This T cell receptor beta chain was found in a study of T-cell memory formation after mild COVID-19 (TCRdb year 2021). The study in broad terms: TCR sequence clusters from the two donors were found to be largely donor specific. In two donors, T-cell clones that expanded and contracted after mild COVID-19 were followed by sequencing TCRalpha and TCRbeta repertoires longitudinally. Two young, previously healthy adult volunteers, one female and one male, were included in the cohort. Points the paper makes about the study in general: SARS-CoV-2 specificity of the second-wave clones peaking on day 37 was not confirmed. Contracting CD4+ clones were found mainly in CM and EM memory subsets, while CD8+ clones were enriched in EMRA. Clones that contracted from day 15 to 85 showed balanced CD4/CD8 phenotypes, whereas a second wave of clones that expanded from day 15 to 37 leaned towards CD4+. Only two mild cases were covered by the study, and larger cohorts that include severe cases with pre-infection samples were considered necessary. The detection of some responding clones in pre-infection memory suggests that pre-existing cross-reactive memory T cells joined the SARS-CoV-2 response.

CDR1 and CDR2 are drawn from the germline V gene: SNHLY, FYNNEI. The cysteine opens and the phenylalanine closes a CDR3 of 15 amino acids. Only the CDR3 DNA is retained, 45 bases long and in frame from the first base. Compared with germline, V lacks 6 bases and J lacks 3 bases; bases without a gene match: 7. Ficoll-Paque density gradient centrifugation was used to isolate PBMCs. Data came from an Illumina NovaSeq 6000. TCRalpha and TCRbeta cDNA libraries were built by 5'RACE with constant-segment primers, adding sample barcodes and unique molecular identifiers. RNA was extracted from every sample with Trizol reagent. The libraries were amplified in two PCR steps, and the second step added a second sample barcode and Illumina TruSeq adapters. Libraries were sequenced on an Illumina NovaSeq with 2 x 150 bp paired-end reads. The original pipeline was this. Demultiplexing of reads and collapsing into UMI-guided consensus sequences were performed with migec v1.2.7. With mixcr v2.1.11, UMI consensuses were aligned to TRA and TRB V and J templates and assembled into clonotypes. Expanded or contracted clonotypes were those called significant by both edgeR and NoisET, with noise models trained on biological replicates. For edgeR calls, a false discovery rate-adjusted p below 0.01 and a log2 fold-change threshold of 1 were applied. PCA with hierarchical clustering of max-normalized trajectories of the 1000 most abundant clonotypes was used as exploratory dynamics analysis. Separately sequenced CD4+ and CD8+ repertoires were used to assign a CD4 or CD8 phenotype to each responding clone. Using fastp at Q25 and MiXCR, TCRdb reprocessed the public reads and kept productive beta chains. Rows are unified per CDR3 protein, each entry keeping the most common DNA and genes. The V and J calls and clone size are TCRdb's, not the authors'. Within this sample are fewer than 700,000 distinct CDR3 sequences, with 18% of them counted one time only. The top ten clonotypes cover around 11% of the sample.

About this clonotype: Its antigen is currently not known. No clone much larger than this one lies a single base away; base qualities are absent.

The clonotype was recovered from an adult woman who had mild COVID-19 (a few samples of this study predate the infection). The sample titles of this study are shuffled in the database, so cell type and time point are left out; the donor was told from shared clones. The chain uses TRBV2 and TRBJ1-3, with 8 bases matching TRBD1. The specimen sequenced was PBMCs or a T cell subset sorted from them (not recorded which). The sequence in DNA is TGTGCCAGCAGAACCCAGGGGGCAAGTGGAAACACCATATATTTT. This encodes CASRTQGASGNTIYF.